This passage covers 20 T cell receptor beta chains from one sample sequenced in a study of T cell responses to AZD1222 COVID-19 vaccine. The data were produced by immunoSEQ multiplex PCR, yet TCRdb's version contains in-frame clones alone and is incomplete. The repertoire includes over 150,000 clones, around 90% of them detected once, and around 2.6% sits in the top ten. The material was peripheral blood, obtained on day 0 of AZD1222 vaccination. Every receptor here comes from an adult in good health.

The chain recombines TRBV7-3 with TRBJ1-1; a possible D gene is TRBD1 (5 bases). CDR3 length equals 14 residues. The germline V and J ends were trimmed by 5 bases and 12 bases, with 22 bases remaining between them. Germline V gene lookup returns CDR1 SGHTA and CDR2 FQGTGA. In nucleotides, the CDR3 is TGTGCCAGCAGCCGTCTGAGCGGCAGGGTGGGTCCTTTCTTT. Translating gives CASSRLSGRVGPFF.

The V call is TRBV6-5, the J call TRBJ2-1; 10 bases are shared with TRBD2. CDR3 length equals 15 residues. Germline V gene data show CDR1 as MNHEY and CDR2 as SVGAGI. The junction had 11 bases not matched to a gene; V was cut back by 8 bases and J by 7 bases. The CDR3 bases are TGTGCCAGCCGTAGACTAGCGGGCAGTAGAAATGAGCAGTTCTTC. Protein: CASRRLAGSRNEQFF.

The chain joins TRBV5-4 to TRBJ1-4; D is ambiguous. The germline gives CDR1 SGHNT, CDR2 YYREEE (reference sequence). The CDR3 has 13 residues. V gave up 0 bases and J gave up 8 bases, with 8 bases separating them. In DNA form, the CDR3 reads TGTGCCAGCAGCTTGGGGTTCGGGGAAAAACTGTTTTTT. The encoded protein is CASSLGFGEKLFF.

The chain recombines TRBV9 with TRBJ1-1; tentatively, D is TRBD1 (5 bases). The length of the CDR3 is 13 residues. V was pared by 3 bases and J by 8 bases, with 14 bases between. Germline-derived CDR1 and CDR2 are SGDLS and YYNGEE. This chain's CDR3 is CASSASPTDEAFF. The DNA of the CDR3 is TGTGCCAGCAGCGCCAGCCCGACAGACGAAGCTTTCTTT. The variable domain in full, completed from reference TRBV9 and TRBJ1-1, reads DSGVTQTPKHLITATGQRVTLRCSPRSGDLSVYWYQQSLDQGLQFLIQYYNGEERAKGNILERFSAQQFPDLHSELNLSSLELGDSALYFCASSASPTDEAFFGQGTRLTVV.

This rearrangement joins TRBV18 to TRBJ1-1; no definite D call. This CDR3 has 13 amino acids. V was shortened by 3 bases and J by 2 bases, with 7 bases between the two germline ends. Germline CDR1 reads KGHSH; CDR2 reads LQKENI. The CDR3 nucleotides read TGTGCCAGCTCACCTCAGCCAAACACTGAAGCTTTCTTT. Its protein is CASSPQPNTEAFF.

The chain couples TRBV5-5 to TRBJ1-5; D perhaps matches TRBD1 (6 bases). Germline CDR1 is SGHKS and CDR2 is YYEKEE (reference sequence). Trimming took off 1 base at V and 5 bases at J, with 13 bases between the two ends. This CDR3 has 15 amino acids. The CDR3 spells CASSLFTQGHQPQHF. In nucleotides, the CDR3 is TGTGCCAGCAGCTTGTTCACTCAGGGGCATCAGCCCCAGCATTTT.

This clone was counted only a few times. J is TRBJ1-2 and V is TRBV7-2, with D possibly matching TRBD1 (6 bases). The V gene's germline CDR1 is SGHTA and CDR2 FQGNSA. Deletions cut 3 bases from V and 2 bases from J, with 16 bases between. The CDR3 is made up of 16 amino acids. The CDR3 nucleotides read TGTGCCAGCAGCTTTGACGCTCAGGGGTGGAACTATGGCTACACCTTC. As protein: CASSFDAQGWNYGYTF.

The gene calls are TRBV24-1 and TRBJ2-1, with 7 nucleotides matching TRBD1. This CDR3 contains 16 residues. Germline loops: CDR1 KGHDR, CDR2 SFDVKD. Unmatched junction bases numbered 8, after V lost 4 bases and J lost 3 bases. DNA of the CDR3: TGTGCCACCAGTGAGGACGAAGGGGGCCGCTACAATGAGCAGTTCTTC. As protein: CATSEDEGGRYNEQFF.

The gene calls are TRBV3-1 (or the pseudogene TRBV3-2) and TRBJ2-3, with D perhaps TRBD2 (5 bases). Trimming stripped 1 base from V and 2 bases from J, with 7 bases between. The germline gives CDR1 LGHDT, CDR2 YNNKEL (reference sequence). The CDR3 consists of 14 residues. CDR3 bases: TGTGCCAGCAGCCAAGCGACTACCACAGATACGCAGTATTTT. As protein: CASSQATTTDTQYF.

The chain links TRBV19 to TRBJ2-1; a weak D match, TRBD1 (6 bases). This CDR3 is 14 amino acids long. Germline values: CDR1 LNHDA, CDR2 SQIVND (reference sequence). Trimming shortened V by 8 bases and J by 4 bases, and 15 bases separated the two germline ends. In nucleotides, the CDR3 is TGTGCCAGTCGGTGGGGGCAAGGTTACAATGAGCAGTTCTTC. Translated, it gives CASRWGQGYNEQFF.

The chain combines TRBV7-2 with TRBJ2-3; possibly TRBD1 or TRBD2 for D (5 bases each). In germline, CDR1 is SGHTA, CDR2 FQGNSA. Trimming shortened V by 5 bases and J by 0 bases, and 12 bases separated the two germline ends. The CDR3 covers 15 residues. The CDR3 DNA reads TGTGCCAGCAGCCTTACCGGGACCAGCACAGATACGCAGTATTTT. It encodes CASSLTGTSTDTQYF. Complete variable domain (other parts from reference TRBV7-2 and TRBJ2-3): GAGVSQSPSNKVTEKGKDVELRCDPISGHTALYWYRQSLGQGLEFLIYFQGNSAPDKSGLPSDRFSAERTGGSVSTLTIQRTQQEDSAVYLCASSLTGTSTDTQYFGPGTRLTVL.

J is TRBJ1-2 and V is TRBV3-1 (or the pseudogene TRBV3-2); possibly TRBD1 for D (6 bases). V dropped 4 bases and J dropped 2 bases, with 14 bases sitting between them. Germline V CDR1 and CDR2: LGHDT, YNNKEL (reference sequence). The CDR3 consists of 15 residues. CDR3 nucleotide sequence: TGTGCCAGCAGCCTGCCGGGACAACCAAACTATGGCTACACCTTC. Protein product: CASSLPGQPNYGYTF.

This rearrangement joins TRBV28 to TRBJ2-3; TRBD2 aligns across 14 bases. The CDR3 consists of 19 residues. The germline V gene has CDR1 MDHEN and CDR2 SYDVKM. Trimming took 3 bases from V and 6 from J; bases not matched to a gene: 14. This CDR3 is CASSFSPSTSGRVSDTQYF. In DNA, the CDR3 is TGTGCCAGCAGTTTTAGCCCCTCGACTAGCGGGAGGGTGTCGGATACGCAGTATTTT.

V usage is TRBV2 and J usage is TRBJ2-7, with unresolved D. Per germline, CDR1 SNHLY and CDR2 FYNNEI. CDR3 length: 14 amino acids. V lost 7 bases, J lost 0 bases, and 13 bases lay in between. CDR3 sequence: CASTMYRVSYEQYF. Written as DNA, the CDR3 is TGTGCCAGCACCATGTATAGGGTCTCCTACGAGCAGTACTTC.

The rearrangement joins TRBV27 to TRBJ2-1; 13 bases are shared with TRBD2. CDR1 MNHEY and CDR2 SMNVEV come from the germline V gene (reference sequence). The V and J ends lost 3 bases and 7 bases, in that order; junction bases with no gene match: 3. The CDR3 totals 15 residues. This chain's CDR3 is CASSFGTSGVNEQFF. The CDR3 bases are TGTGCCAGCAGTTTTGGGACTAGCGGGGTAAATGAGCAGTTCTTC.

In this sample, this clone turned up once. CDR3 nucleotides: TGTGCCAGCAGTCTCCTTGGCGGGGATACGCAGTATTTT. Its protein product is CASSLLGGDTQYF. V is TRBV6-5 and J is TRBJ2-3, with TRBD2 as a possible D gene (5 bases). This CDR3 spans 13 amino acids. Germline V lookup: CDR1 MNHEY, CDR2 SVGAGI. Trimming stripped 5 bases from V and 6 bases from J, with 12 bases between.

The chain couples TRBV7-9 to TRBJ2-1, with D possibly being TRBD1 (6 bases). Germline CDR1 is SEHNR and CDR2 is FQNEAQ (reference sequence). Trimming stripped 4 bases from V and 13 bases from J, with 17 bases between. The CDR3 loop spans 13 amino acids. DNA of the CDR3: TGTGCCAGCAGCTCCGGACAGACCAACGTTCAGTTCTTC. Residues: CASSSGQTNVQFF.

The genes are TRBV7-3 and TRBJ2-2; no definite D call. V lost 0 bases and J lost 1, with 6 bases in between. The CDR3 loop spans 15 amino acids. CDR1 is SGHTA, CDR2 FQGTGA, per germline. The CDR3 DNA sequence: TGTGCCAGCAGCTTAACGTCCGGGAACACCGGGGAGCTGTTTTTT. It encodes CASSLTSGNTGELFF.

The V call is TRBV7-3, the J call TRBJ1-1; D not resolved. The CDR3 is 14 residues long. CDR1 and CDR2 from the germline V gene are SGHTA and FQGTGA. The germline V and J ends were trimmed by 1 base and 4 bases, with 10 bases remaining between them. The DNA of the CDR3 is TGTGCCAGCAGCTTAAATGGCAGAGCCACTGAAGCTTTCTTT. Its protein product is CASSLNGRATEAFF.

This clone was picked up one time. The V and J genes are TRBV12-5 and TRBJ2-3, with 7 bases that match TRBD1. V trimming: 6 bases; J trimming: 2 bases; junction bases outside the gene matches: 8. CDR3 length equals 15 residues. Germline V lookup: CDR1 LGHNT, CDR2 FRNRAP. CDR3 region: CASGGDSGLTDTQYF. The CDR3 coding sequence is TGTGCTAGTGGGGGGGACAGCGGCCTCACAGATACGCAGTATTTT.